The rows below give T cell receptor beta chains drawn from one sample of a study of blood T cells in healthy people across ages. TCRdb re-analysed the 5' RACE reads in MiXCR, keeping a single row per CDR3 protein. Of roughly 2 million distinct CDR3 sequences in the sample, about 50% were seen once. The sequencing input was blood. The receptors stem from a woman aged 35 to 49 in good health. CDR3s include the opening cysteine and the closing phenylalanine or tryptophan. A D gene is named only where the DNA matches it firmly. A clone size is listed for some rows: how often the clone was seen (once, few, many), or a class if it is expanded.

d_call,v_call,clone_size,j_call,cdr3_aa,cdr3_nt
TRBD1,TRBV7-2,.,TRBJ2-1,CASSPPAGGNEQFF,TGTGCCAGCAGCCCCCCCGCAGGGGGCAATGAGCAGTTCTTC
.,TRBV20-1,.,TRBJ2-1,CSVRGANYNEQFF,TGCAGTGTCCGGGGGGCGAATTACAATGAGCAGTTCTTC
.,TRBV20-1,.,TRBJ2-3,CSAGQGILTDTQYF,TGCAGTGCTGGCCAGGGGATCCTCACAGATACGCAGTATTTT
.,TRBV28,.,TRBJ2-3,CASSLIGTQNTDTQYF,TGTGCCAGCAGTTTAATAGGGACACAAAATACAGATACGCAGTATTTT
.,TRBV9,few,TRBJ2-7,CASSPYGASYEQYF,TGTGCCAGCAGCCCCTACGGTGCCTCCTACGAGCAGTACTTC
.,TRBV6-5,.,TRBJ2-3,CASSYDLMDTQYF,TGTGCCAGCAGTTACGATCTCATGGATACGCAGTATTTT
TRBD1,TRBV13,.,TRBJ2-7,CASSLWTGDPYEQYF,TGTGCCAGCAGCTTGTGGACAGGGGACCCCTACGAGCAGTACTTC
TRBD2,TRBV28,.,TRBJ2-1,CASRPHLAGGLQKQFF,TGTGCCAGCAGGCCCCACTTAGCGGGGGGGCTTCAGAAGCAGTTCTTC
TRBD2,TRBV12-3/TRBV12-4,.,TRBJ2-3,CASSQGGRADTQYF,TGTGCCAGCAGTCAGGGAGGGAGGGCAGATACGCAGTATTTT
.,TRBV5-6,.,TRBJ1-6,CASSLDNSALHF,TGTGCCAGCAGCTTGGACAATTCAGCCCTCCACTTT
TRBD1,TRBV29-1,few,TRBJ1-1,CSALGGQGANEAFF,TGCAGCGCCCTCGGGGGACAGGGGGCAAACGAAGCTTTCTTT
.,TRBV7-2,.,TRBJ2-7,CASSRDAGEQYF,TGTGCCAGCAGCAGGGACGCGGGCGAGCAGTACTTC
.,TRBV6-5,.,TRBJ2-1,CASSSQVGRLYNEQFF,TGTGCCAGCAGTTCCCAGGTCGGGCGATTATACAATGAGCAGTTCTTC
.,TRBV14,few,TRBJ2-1,CASRGRQDSYNEQFF,TGTGCCAGCAGAGGCCGACAGGACTCCTACAATGAGCAGTTCTTC
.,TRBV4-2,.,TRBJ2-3,CASSQDKGFLPDTQYF,TGTGCCAGCAGCCAAGATAAGGGTTTTCTCCCAGATACGCAGTATTTT
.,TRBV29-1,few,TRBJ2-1,CSAEWGANEQFF,TGCAGCGCTGAGTGGGGGGCAAATGAGCAGTTCTTC
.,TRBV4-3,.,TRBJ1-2,CASSQSSGTDSNYGYTF,TGCGCCAGCAGCCAATCTTCCGGGACGGATTCTAACTATGGCTACACCTTC
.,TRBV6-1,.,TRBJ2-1,CASSELGAAYNEQFF,TGTGCCAGCAGTGAGTTGGGGGCGGCATACAATGAGCAGTTCTTC
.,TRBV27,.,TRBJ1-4,CANKDLNEKLFF,TGTGCCAACAAGGACCTTAATGAAAAACTGTTTTTT
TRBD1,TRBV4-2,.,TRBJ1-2,CASSQVGTAGYYGYTF,TGTGCCAGCAGCCAAGTGGGGACAGCCGGTTACTATGGCTACACCTTC
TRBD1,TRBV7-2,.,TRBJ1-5,CASSLYLTGAGIEPQHF,TGTGCCAGCAGCTTATATTTGACAGGGGCTGGGATTGAGCCCCAGCATTTT
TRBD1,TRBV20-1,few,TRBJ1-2,CSVSQGPGLLGYTF,TGCAGTGTTTCACAGGGGCCGGGCTTGTTGGGCTACACCTTC
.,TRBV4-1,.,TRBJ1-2,CASSQGGLSGYTF,TGCGCCAGCAGCCAAGGTGGTTTGAGTGGCTACACCTTC